The 24 T cell receptor beta chains reported below all come from one sample, sequenced in a study of cytomegalovirus exposure and HLA in healthy donors. Method: immunoSEQ multiplex PCR; TCRdb's copy keeps in-frame clones and lacks some. The sample lists some 140,000 clones; about 88% were seen once. Sample: PBMCs. These receptors were obtained from a man aged 18 to 30 in good health and CMV-seropositive.

The gene calls are TRBV6-5 and TRBJ2-2; maybe TRBD1 (6 bases). This CDR3 has 15 residues. Between the trimmed V and J ends, which lost 5 bases and 1 base, there was a span of 11 bases. Germline assignment: CDR1 MNHEY and CDR2 SVGAGI. CDR3 amino acids: CASSRGTLNTGELFF. The CDR3 DNA follows: TGTGCCAGCAGTAGAGGGACATTGAACACCGGGGAGCTGTTTTTT.

The rearrangement links TRBV4-3 to TRBJ2-6; D is perhaps TRBD2 (7 bases). This CDR3 region has 16 residues. V lost 0 bases to trimming and J lost 4 bases, with 10 bases between them. Germline lookup yields CDR1 LGHNA and CDR2 YSLEER. Here the CDR3 reads CASSQDAGAGANVLTF. CDR3 bases: TGCGCCAGCAGCCAAGATGCGGGGGCGGGGGCCAACGTCCTGACTTTC.

The rearrangement joins TRBV4-1 to TRBJ2-1; TRBD2 aligns across 8 bases. V shed 4 bases and J 4 bases; nucleotides not matched to a gene: 12. Per the germline V gene, CDR1 is MGHRA and CDR2 is YSYEKL. The CDR3 sequence is 17 residues long. The CDR3 coding sequence is TGCGCCAGCAGCCGAGGGGCCAGCGGGGGCGCATACAATGAGCAGTTCTTC. This codes for CASSRGASGGAYNEQFF.

V is TRBV29-1 and J is TRBJ1-3; no reliable D call. Germline V gene sequence: CDR1 SQVTM, CDR2 ANQGSEA. This CDR3 has 13 amino acids. The germline V and J ends were trimmed by 7 bases and 5 bases, with 15 bases remaining between them. CDR3 amino acids: CSAVVGERNTIYF. CDR3 bases: TGCAGCGCGGTGGTTGGGGAGAGAAACACCATATATTTT.

This sequence joins TRBV5-1 and TRBJ2-5; 13 nucleotides line up with TRBD2. Germline CDR1 is SGHRS and CDR2 is YFSETQ. V lost 4 bases and J lost 5; bases outside the gene matches: 11. The CDR3 is made up of 17 amino acids. The CDR3 is CASSTGLAGAIRETQYF. CDR3 DNA: TGCGCCAGCAGCACCGGACTAGCGGGGGCGATCCGGGAGACCCAGTACTTC.

This chain links TRBV5-1 with TRBJ1-1; 10 bases fit TRBD1. The CDR3 has 14 residues. With 4 bases clipped from V and 3 bases from J, the junction kept 3 bases outside the gene matches. Germline values: CDR1 SGHRS, CDR2 YFSETQ. For the CDR3, the DNA is TGCGCCAGCAGCCAGGGACAGGGGTACACTGAAGCTTTCTTT. Its protein product is CASSQGQGYTEAFF. The variable domain in full, completed from reference TRBV5-1 and TRBJ1-1, reads KAGVTQTPRYLIKTRGQQVTLSCSPISGHRSVSWYQQTPGQGLQFLFEYFSETQRNKGNFPGRFSGRQFSNSRSEMNVSTLELGDSALYLCASSQGQGYTEAFFGQGTRLTVV.

This clone showed up just once. The V gene is TRBV11-1, the J gene TRBJ1-1, with TRBD1 matching over 7 bases. The germline V gene encodes CDR1 SGHAT and CDR2 FQDESV (reference sequence). The CDR3 spans 15 residues. Trimming cost V 5 bases and J 4 bases; bases outside gene matches: 10. CDR3: CASSPHRGAGTEAFF. For the CDR3, the DNA is TGTGCCAGCAGCCCTCACAGGGGCGCCGGCACTGAAGCTTTCTTT.

The chain has TRBV29-1 and TRBJ2-7; 10 bases map to TRBD1. The CDR3 runs to 13 residues. Losses at the gene ends were 6 bases for V and 3 bases for J; bases not matched to a gene: 5. CDR1 SQVTM and CDR2 ANQGSEA come from the germline V gene. CDR3 region: CSVETGGSYEQYF. The CDR3 bases are TGCAGCGTCGAGACAGGGGGCAGCTACGAGCAGTACTTC.

This rearrangement joins TRBV5-4 to TRBJ1-4; D call uncertain. The CDR3 is 14 residues long. Germline values: CDR1 SGHNT, CDR2 YYREEE (reference sequence). The V end lost 9 bases, the J end lost 4 bases, and 16 bases lay between the germline ends. The CDR3 reads CATTENNNNEKLFF. In DNA, the CDR3 is TGTGCCACCACGGAGAATAACAATAATGAAAAACTGTTTTTT.

V gene TRBV9 combines with J gene TRBJ1-2; no reliable D call. CDR1 is SGDLS and CDR2 is YYNGEE in the germline V gene. The ends were cut back, 4 bases at V and 6 bases at J, with 13 bases in the middle. The CDR3 covers 13 residues. CDR3 protein: CASSSRSLDGYTF. The CDR3 DNA reads as TGTGCCAGCAGCTCGAGATCCCTTGATGGCTACACCTTC.

The chain carries TRBV2 and TRBJ2-1; 10 bases map to TRBD2. The CDR3 loop spans 15 amino acids. V shed 7 bases and J 9 bases; nucleotides not matched to a gene: 12. Germline CDR1 reads SNHLY; CDR2 reads FYNNEI. The CDR3 is CASTQAGGPSGEQFF. In DNA, the CDR3 is TGTGCCAGCACTCAAGCGGGAGGGCCTTCGGGTGAGCAGTTCTTC.

V gene TRBV11-2 combines with J gene TRBJ2-2; 9 bases match TRBD1. The germline V gene has CDR1 SGHAT and CDR2 FQNNGV. The CDR3 loop spans 15 amino acids. J gave up 3 bases and V 6 bases, and 5 bases lay outside the gene matches. CDR3 coding DNA: TGTGCCAGCAGGCCTACAGGGGGCGACACCGGGGAGCTGTTTTTT. This codes for CASRPTGGDTGELFF.

This chain links TRBV21-1 with TRBJ2-7; the listed D gene, TRBD1, was not tested against the DNA. TRBV21-1 is a recognized pseudogene. The CDR3 length is 16 residues. This chain's CDR3 is CASSNGRQKSSYEQYF. The CDR3 DNA reads TGTGCCAGCAGCAATGGTCGACAGAAGAGCTCCTACGAGCAGTACTTC.

This chain links TRBV7-2 with TRBJ2-1, with 14 bases matching TRBD2. The CDR3 totals 15 residues. The ends lost 1 base at V and 10 bases at J; junction bases unmatched: 3. Germline assignment: CDR1 SGHTA and CDR2 FQGNSA. CDR3 DNA sequence: TGTGCCAGCAGCTTAGGACTAGCGGGGGGGAAGGAGCAGTTCTTC. It specifies CASSLGLAGGKEQFF.

CDR3 coding DNA: TGTGCCAGCAGCCGCCGGGACAGGGTGCTCACTGAAGCTTTCTTT. Translated, it gives CASSRRDRVLTEAFF. V usage is TRBV6-5 and J usage is TRBJ1-1, with 9 bases that match TRBD1. Germline CDR1 reads MNHEY; CDR2 reads SVGAGI. The ends lost 6 bases at V and 4 bases at J; junction bases unmatched: 9. The CDR3 is 15 amino acids.

This clone was recorded only once. The chain combines TRBV6-5 with TRBJ1-1; D uncertain. Trimming took off 11 bases at V and 3 bases at J, with 16 bases between the two ends. Germline values: CDR1 MNHEY, CDR2 SVGAGI. This CDR3 comprises 13 residues. This CDR3 is CASYSGWHTEAFF. In DNA, the CDR3 is TGTGCCTCCTACTCCGGGTGGCACACTGAAGCTTTCTTT.

The J gene is TRBJ1-1, the V gene TRBV5-1, with TRBD1 identical over 7 bases. This CDR3 contains 13 residues. Trimming removed 2 bases from V and 8 bases from J; junction bases left unmatched: 6. Germline V gene data show CDR1 as SGHRS and CDR2 as YFSETQ. The CDR3 here is CASSLIQGWEAFF. The CDR3 nucleotides read TGCGCCAGCAGCTTAATACAGGGGTGGGAAGCTTTCTTT.

The chain has TRBV7-2 and TRBJ2-7; D is unclear. The ends were cut back, 5 bases at V and 5 bases at J, with 19 bases in the middle. This CDR3 has 15 amino acids. Germline CDR1 and CDR2: SGHTA and FQGNSA. Here the CDR3 reads CASSPSAAPPHEQYF. CDR3 coding DNA: TGTGCCAGCAGCCCGAGTGCGGCCCCACCCCACGAGCAGTACTTC.

The chain carries TRBV5-4 and TRBJ1-1; 9 positions match TRBD1. Germline trimming cut 3 bases from V and 11 bases from J; bases unmatched to any gene: 5. CDR1 and CDR2 (germline): SGHNT, YYREEE (reference sequence). The CDR3 runs to 12 residues. This CDR3 reads CASSWGTGWAFF. In nucleotides, the CDR3 is TGTGCCAGCAGCTGGGGGACAGGGTGGGCTTTCTTT.

V and J are TRBV4-1 and TRBJ2-3; 12 positions agree with TRBD2. Trimming took 1 base from V and 5 from J; bases not matched to a gene: 1. Germline values: CDR1 MGHRA, CDR2 YSYEKL. This CDR3 region has 15 residues. The chain's CDR3 is CASSQVGLAGDTQYF. In DNA form, the CDR3 reads TGCGCCAGCAGCCAAGTGGGACTAGCGGGAGATACGCAGTATTTT.

This clone turned up a few times. The chain carries TRBV6-5 and TRBJ2-7; 8 nucleotides align to TRBD1. Trimming cost V 4 bases and J 3 bases; bases outside gene matches: 2. CDR1 is MNHEY, CDR2 SVGAGI, per germline. The CDR3 loop spans 13 amino acids. The CDR3 coding sequence is TGTGCCAGCAGTTTAGGACAGGGCTACGAGCAGTACTTC. This translates into CASSLGQGYEQYF.

V is TRBV27 and J is TRBJ1-1; D uncertain. The CDR3 sequence is 15 residues long. CDR1 is MNHEY, CDR2 SMNVEV, per germline (reference sequence). Trimming shortened V by 4 bases and J by 4 bases, and 16 bases separated the two germline ends. CDR3 in amino acids: CASSSNQRSGTEAFF. The CDR3 DNA sequence: TGTGCCAGCAGTTCCAACCAGCGTAGCGGCACTGAAGCTTTCTTT.

This clone was seen more than once but under ten times. The chain recombines TRBV6-4 with TRBJ2-1; D unclear. Germline values: CDR1 MRHNA, CDR2 SNTAGT. V was shortened by 0 bases and J by 9 bases, with 9 bases between the two germline ends. This CDR3 contains 13 residues. This CDR3 reads CASSDSETGEQFF. DNA for the CDR3: TGTGCCAGCAGTGACTCAGAGACTGGTGAGCAGTTCTTC.

The CDR3 sequence is CASSYLQGIKGTDTQYF. In nucleotides, the CDR3 is TGTGCCAGCAGTTACCTACAGGGGATCAAAGGCACAGATACGCAGTATTTT. The rearrangement links TRBV2 to TRBJ2-3, with 7 bases that match TRBD1. V gave up 5 bases and J gave up 1 base; unmatched junction bases: 12. Germline lookup yields CDR1 SNHLY and CDR2 FYNNEI. The CDR3 loop spans 17 amino acids.